What follows are 17 T cell receptor beta chains derived from one specimen sequenced in a study of blood T cell repertoires in COVID-19. Clones were sequenced by immunoSEQ multiplex PCR, and TCRdb holds only the in-frame ones, with some missing. Of almost 200,000 clones listed, roughly 80% are singletons. Material for sequencing was peripheral blood. The receptor set was obtained from a woman aged 40 to 50 with COVID-19, enrolled during active disease.

This clone came up a few times. The rearrangement links TRBV10-3 to TRBJ1-5, with D unclear. Germline values: CDR1 ENHRY, CDR2 SYGVKD. V lost 3 bases, J lost 6 bases, and 12 bases lay in between. The length of the CDR3 is 14 residues. The CDR3 loop is CAISDREVSQPQHF. Written as DNA, the CDR3 is TGTGCCATCAGTGATCGGGAGGTGAGTCAGCCCCAGCATTTT.

The chain is built from TRBV4-2 and TRBJ2-5, with 7 bases aligning to TRBD2. Germline V gene lookup returns CDR1 LGHNA and CDR2 YNFKEQ. V dropped 4 bases and J dropped 7; count of bases not matched to a gene: 15. This CDR3 is built from 16 residues. CDR3 region: CASSLEGTNPAGTQYF. The CDR3, as DNA: TGTGCCAGCAGCCTGGAAGGGACTAACCCCGCAGGGACCCAGTACTTC.

The chain carries TRBV3-1 (or the pseudogene TRBV3-2) and TRBJ2-7; the match to TRBD2 covers 8 bases. CDR1 and CDR2 from the germline V gene are LGHDT and YNNKEL (reference sequence). With 9 bases clipped from V and 6 bases from J, the junction kept 10 bases outside the gene matches. CDR3 length equals 13 residues. The CDR3 DNA is TGTGCCAGTACCGGGACTAGTTACGCCGAGCAGTACTTC. It translates to CASTGTSYAEQYF.

The rearrangement joins TRBV5-5 to TRBJ1-1, with D possibly TRBD1 on 5 matching bases. Trimming took 3 bases from V and 10 from J, leaving 13 bases between them. The CDR3 is 12 amino acids. From germline, CDR1 is SGHKS and CDR2 YYEKEE (reference sequence). The CDR3 nucleotides read TGTGCCAGCAGCTGGCAGGGCCCCGGAGCTTTCTTT. It is translated as CASSWQGPGAFF.

Comments on this clone: The same CDR3 also results from other DNA sequences found in this sample. The V and J genes are TRBV30 and TRBJ1-2; weak D call: TRBD1 (6 bases). Germline CDR1 and CDR2: GTSNPN and SVGIG (reference sequence). The V end was cut by 3 bases, the J end by 4 bases, with 12 bases between. The CDR3 sequence is 13 residues long. The CDR3 sequence: CAWSRGQSYGYTF. The CDR3 nucleotides are TGTGCCTGGAGCAGAGGACAGAGCTATGGCTACACCTTC.

The gene calls are TRBV5-6 and TRBJ1-1, with D possibly TRBD1 on 5 matching bases. CDR3 length: 15 amino acids. The V gene's germline CDR1 is SGHDT and CDR2 YYEEEE. Trimming cost V 4 bases and J 3 bases, with 16 bases left between them. The CDR3 DNA reads TGTGCCAGCAGCGGCACATCCAGGGCGGACACTGAAGCTTTCTTT. The encoded protein is CASSGTSRADTEAFF.

This clone appeared once. The gene calls are TRBV18 and TRBJ1-5; TRBD1 matches at 8 bases. The V gene's germline CDR1 is KGHSH and CDR2 LQKENI. Trimming removed 2 bases from V and 0 bases from J; junction bases left unmatched: 6. CDR3 length: 17 residues. The CDR3 reads CASSPGQGFYSNQPQHF. The CDR3, as DNA: TGTGCCAGCTCACCAGGACAGGGATTTTATAGCAATCAGCCCCAGCATTTT.

The chain links TRBV3-1 (or the pseudogene TRBV3-2) to TRBJ1-5; weak D call: TRBD1 (5 bases). The CDR3 sequence is 16 residues long. CDR1 is LGHDT, CDR2 YNNKEL, per germline (reference sequence). The V and J ends lost 0 bases and 7 bases respectively, with 16 bases between them. The CDR3 DNA sequence: TGTGCCAGCAGCCAAGATCTGGGCAGGGCCGGGCAGCCCCAGCATTTT. Translating gives CASSQDLGRAGQPQHF.

This chain links TRBV5-4 with TRBJ2-1; 9 nucleotides agree with TRBD1. CDR1 and CDR2 from the germline V gene are SGHNT and YYREEE (reference sequence). CDR3 size: 15 residues. J gave up 4 bases and V 4 bases, and 6 bases lay outside the gene matches. Here the CDR3 reads CASSAGQGPYNEQFF. DNA for the CDR3: TGTGCCAGCAGCGCCGGACAGGGGCCTTACAATGAGCAGTTCTTC.

V is TRBV6-2 or TRBV6-3 and J is TRBJ2-7; 14 nucleotides align to TRBD2. Germline CDR1 reads MNHEY; CDR2 reads SVGEGT. The CDR3 has 17 amino acids. The ends lost 2 bases at V and 2 bases at J; junction bases unmatched: 5. The CDR3: CASSYGTSGGPAYEQYF. In nucleotides, the CDR3 is TGTGCCAGCAGTTACGGGACTAGCGGGGGACCCGCCTACGAGCAGTACTTC.

This chain links TRBV2 with TRBJ1-1, with TRBD1 matching over 10 bases. This CDR3 is 14 amino acids long. J lost 3 bases, V lost 6 bases, and 4 bases had no gene match. CDR1 and CDR2 (germline): SNHLY, FYNNEI. The CDR3 here is CASRTGGEHTEAFF. DNA of the CDR3: TGTGCCAGCAGGACAGGGGGCGAGCACACTGAAGCTTTCTTT.

The rearrangement uses TRBV3-1 (or the pseudogene TRBV3-2) and TRBJ2-4; the D gene is possibly TRBD1 (6 bases). The CDR3 length is 19 residues. The germline V gene encodes CDR1 LGHDT and CDR2 YNNKEL (reference sequence). V lost 0 bases and J lost 0, with 18 bases in between. The CDR3 loop reads CASSQEYGGRDLAKNIQYF. CDR3 bases: TGTGCCAGCAGCCAAGAATATGGGGGCAGGGACCTAGCCAAAAACATTCAGTACTTC.

This CDR3 reads CASSLEGYYTQYF. As DNA, the CDR3 is TGTGCCAGCAGTTTAGAGGGGTATTATACGCAGTATTTT. The J gene is TRBJ2-3, the V gene TRBV12-3 or TRBV12-4, with a weak D call TRBD1 (5 bases). The CDR3 extends over 13 amino acids. V was trimmed by 1 base and J by 7 bases, leaving 9 bases between them.

The chain combines TRBV4-1 with TRBJ1-2, with D tentatively TRBD1 (6 bases). The ends were cut back, 0 bases at V and 3 bases at J, with 11 bases in the middle. Germline CDR1 reads MGHRA; CDR2 reads YSYEKL. CDR3 size: 15 residues. CDR3 region: CASSQEDRSYYGYTF. CDR3 DNA sequence: TGCGCCAGCAGCCAAGAAGACAGGAGCTACTATGGCTACACCTTC.

J is TRBJ1-1 and V is TRBV5-1; TRBD1 is a possible D gene (5 bases). The CDR3 sequence is 16 residues long. The V gene's germline CDR1 is SGHRS and CDR2 YFSETQ. V gave up 0 bases and J gave up 1 base, with 13 bases separating them. Here the CDR3 reads CASSLGLGRENTEAFF. In DNA, the CDR3 is TGCGCCAGCAGCTTGGGACTGGGCAGGGAGAACACTGAAGCTTTCTTT.

The rearrangement links TRBV9 to TRBJ2-7, with 12 bases identical to TRBD2. The V gene's germline CDR1 is SGDLS and CDR2 YYNGEE. Unmatched junction bases numbered 4, after V lost 4 bases and J lost 2 bases. This CDR3 is built from 15 residues. The CDR3 protein is CASSLGLAGPYEQYF. DNA for the CDR3: TGTGCCAGCAGCCTTGGACTAGCGGGGCCCTACGAGCAGTACTTC.

The CDR3 coding sequence is TGTGCCAGCAGTTACACGGGGAACAAGGGCAATCAGCCCCAGCATTTT. Translated: CASSYTGNKGNQPQHF. The chain recombines TRBV6-2 or TRBV6-3 with TRBJ1-5; the D is unclear. The CDR3 runs 16 residues. CDR1 and CDR2 (germline): MNHEY, SVGEGT. Trimming removed 2 bases at V and 2 bases at J, with 13 bases between.